Sequencing of this TCR beta chain was carried out in a study of control samples from healthy donors and cancer patients. Trimming removed 1 base at V and 1 base at J, with 8 bases between. Germline-derived CDR1 and CDR2 are SGHTA and FQGNSA. CDR3 length: 15 amino acids. Data came from immunoSEQ multiplex PCR; TCRdb stores just in-frame clones and leaves some out. The repertoire holds 160,000 or so clones, with 90% to 95% as singletons. The sample consisted of blood. The clonotype originates from a woman between 40 and 55 years old in good health. The rearrangement uses TRBV7-2 and TRBJ1-5; a weak D match, TRBD1 (6 bases). CDR3 residues: CASSLGGGSNQPQHF. The CDR3 DNA sequence: TGTGCCAGCAGCTTAGGAGGGGGGAGCAATCAGCCCCAGCATTTT.